The T cell receptor beta chain described here comes from a study of blood T cells in healthy people across ages. There are a few counts of this clonotype. Primers used in a second PCR of about 7 to 11 cycles were a sample-barcoded 5' primer and a J-beta primer mix. MiXCR was run by TCRdb on the 5' RACE reads, yielding one entry per CDR3 protein. Of around 780,000 distinct CDR3 sequences listed, just over 55% are singletons. The CDR3 is made up of 15 amino acids. Germline CDR1 and CDR2: SQVTM and ANQGSEA. Trimming shortened V by 4 bases and J by 4 bases, and 20 bases separated the two germline ends. Caucasian, healthy and from Russia, the donors were aged between about 6 and 90. Researchers isolated at least 6.5 million PBMCs per sample.

Source material: blood. This sequence was found in a man between 35 and 55 years old in good health. The chain couples TRBV29-1 to TRBJ2-7; D perhaps matches TRBD1 (5 bases). CDR3 DNA: TGCAGCGTTGTTTTATCGACTGGTGGGGCGTACGAGCAGTACTTC. Encoded protein: CSVVLSTGGAYEQYF.